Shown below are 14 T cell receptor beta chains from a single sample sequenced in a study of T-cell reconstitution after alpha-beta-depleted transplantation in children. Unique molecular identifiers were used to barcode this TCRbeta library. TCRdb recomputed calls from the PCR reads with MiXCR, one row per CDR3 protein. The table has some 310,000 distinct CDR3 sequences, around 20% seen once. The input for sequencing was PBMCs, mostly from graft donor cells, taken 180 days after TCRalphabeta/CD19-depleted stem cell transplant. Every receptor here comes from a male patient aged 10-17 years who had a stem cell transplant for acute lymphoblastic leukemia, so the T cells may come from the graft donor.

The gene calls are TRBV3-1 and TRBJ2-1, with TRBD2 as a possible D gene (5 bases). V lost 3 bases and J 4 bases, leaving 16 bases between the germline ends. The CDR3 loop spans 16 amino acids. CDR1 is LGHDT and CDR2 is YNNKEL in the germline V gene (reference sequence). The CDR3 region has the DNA TGTGCCAGCAGCCAGACTACCAGCGGAGCGTACAATGAGCAGTTCTTC. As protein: CASSQTTSGAYNEQFF.

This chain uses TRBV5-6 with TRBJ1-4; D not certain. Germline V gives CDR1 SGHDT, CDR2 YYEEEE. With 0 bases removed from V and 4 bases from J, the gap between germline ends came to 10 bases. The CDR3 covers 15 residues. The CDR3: CASSLERLFNEKLFF. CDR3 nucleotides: TGTGCCAGCAGCTTGGAACGCCTCTTTAATGAAAAACTGTTTTTT.

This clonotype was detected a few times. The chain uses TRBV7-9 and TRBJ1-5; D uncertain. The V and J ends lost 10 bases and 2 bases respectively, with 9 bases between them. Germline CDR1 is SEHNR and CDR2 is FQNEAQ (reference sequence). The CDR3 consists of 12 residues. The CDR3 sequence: CATGGGNQPQHF. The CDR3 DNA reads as TGTGCCACCGGCGGGGGCAATCAGCCCCAGCATTTT. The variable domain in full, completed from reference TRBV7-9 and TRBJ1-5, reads DTGVSQNPRHKITKRGQNVTFRCDPISEHNRLYWYRQTLGQGPEFLTYFQNEAQLEKSRLLSDRFSAERPKGSFSTLEIQRTEQGDSAMYLCATGGGNQPQHFGDGTRLSIL.

The CDR3 DNA is TGCAGTATATTTTCCCGAGGGGGCTACACCTTC. Amino acid sequence: CSIFSRGGYTF. This chain joins TRBV29-1 and TRBJ1-2; D call uncertain. This CDR3 contains 11 residues. CDR1 is SQVTM, CDR2 ANQGSEA, per germline.

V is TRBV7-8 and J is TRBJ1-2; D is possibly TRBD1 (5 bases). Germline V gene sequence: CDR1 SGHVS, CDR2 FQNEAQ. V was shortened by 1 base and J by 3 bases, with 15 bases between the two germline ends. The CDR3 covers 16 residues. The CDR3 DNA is TGTGCCAGCAGCTTAGGGGAGGGCAGGGCCTACTATGGCTACACCTTC. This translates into CASSLGEGRAYYGYTF.

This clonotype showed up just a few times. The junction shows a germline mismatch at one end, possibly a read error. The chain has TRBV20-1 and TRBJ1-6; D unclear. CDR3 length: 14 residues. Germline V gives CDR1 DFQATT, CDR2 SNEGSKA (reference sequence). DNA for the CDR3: TGCAGTGCCAGAGGGAGATCTGATAATTCACCCCTCCACTTT. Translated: CSARGRSDNSPLHF.

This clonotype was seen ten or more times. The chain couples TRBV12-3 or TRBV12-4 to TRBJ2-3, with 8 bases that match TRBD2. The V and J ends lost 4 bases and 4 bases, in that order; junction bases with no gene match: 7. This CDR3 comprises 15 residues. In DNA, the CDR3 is TGTGCCAGCAGTTCCCAAGCGGGAGCATCAGATACGCAGTATTTT. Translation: CASSSQAGASDTQYF.

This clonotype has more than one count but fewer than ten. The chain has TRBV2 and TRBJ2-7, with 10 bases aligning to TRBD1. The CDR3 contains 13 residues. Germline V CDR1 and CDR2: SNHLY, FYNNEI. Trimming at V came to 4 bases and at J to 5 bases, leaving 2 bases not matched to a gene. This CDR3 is CASSGQGAHEQYF. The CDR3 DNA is TGTGCCAGCAGTGGACAGGGGGCCCACGAGCAGTACTTC.

CDR3 amino acids: CASSLYAGRALGETQYF. As DNA, the CDR3 is TGTGCCAGCAGCTTATACGCGGGGAGGGCCCTCGGGGAGACCCAGTACTTC. This chain links TRBV7-3 with TRBJ2-5; TRBD2 matches at 7 bases. This CDR3 region has 17 residues. V lost 2 bases and J lost 5; bases outside the gene matches: 14. Germline CDR1 is SGHTA and CDR2 is FQGTGA.

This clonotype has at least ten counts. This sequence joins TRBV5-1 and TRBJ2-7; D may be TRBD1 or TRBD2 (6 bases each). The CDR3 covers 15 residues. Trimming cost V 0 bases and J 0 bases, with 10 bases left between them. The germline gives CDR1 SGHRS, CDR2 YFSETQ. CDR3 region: CASSLVRGDSYEQYF. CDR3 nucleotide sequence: TGCGCCAGCAGCTTGGTTAGGGGGGACTCCTACGAGCAGTACTTC.

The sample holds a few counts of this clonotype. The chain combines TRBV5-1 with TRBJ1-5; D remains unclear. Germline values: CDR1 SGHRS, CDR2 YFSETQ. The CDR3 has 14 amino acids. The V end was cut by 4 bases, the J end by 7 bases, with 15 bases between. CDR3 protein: CASSVGTLGQPQHF. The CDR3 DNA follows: TGCGCCAGCAGCGTAGGTACATTAGGGCAGCCCCAGCATTTT. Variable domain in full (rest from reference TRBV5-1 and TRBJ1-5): KAGVTQTPRYLIKTRGQQVTLSCSPISGHRSVSWYQQTPGQGLQFLFEYFSETQRNKGNFPGRFSGRQFSNSRSEMNVSTLELGDSALYLCASSVGTLGQPQHFGDGTRLSIL.

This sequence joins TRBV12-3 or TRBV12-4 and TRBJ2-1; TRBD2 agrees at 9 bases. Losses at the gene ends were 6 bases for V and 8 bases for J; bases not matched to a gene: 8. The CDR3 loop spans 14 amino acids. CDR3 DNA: TGTGCCAGCAGGATGACGGCGGGGGGGTATGAGCAGTTCTTC. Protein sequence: CASRMTAGGYEQFF.

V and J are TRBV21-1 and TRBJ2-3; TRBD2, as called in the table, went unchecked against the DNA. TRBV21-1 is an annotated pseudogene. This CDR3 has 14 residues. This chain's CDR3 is CASSPTTNPDTQYF. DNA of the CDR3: TGTGCCAGCAGCCCGACTACCAACCCAGATACGCAGTATTTT.

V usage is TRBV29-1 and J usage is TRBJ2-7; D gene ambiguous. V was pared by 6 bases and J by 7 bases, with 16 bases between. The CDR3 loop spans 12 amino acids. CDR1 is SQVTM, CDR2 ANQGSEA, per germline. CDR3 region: CSVTMANGEQYF. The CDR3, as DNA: TGCAGCGTGACGATGGCGAACGGTGAGCAGTACTTC.